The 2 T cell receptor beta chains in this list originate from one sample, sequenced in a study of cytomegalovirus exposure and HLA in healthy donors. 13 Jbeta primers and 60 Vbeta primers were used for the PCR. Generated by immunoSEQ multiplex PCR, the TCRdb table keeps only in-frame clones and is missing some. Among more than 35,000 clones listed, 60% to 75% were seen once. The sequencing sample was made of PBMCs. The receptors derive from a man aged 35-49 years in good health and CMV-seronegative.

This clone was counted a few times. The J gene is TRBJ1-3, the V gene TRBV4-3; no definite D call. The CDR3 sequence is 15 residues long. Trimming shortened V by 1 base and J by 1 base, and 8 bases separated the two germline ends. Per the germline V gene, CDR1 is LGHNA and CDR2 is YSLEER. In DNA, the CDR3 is TGCGCCAGCAGCCAAGTCTGGAGTTCTGGAAACACCATATATTTT. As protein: CASSQVWSSGNTIYF.

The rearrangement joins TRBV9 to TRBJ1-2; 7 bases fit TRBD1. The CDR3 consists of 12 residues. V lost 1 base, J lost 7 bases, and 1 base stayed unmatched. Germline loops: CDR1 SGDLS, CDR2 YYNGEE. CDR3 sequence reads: CASSVNRGGYTF. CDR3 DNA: TGTGCCAGCAGCGTAAACAGGGGTGGCTACACCTTC.